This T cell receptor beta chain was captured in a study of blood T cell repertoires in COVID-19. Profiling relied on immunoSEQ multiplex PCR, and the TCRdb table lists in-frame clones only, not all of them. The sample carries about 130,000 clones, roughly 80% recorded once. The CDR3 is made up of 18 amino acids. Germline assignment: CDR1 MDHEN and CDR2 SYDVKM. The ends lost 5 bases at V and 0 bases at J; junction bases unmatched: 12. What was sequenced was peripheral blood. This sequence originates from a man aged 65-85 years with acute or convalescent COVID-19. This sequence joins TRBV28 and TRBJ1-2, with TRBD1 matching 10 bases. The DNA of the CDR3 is TGTGCCAGCAGTATGGACAGGAGACAGGGGGCCGCTAACTATGGCTACACCTTC. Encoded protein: CASSMDRRQGAANYGYTF.